This passage covers 5 T cell receptor beta chains from one sample sequenced in a study of blood T cell repertoires in COVID-19. The repertoire was sequenced with immunoSEQ multiplex PCR; TCRdb's copy has only in-frame clones and lacks some. The table has 350,000 to 450,000 clones, 85% seen once. Source material: peripheral blood. The receptor set was obtained from a woman younger than 30 with acute or convalescent COVID-19.

The J gene is TRBJ2-5, the V gene TRBV6-5; 8 bases fit TRBD1. The germline gives CDR1 MNHEY, CDR2 SVGAGI. The CDR3 length is 14 residues. V lost 7 bases to trimming and J lost 5 bases; unmatched junction nucleotides: 9. The CDR3 DNA reads TGTGCCAGCATAGCTCCAGGGGGCTTGGAGACCCAGTACTTC. Amino acids: CASIAPGGLETQYF.

V gene TRBV9 combines with J gene TRBJ2-6, with 10 bases lining up with TRBD1. CDR3 length: 15 residues. The J segment lost 4 bases and the V segment lost 3 bases, leaving 1 base of the junction unmatched. CDR1 and CDR2 from the germline V gene are SGDLS and YYNGEE. The CDR3, as DNA: TGTGCCAGCAGCGGACAGGGGGCCGGGGCCAACGTCCTGACTTTC. It encodes CASSGQGAGANVLTF.

V gene TRBV6-1 combines with J gene TRBJ2-2; possibly TRBD2 for D (5 bases). Trimming removed 3 bases at V and 7 bases at J, with 12 bases between. CDR1 MNHNS and CDR2 SASEGT come from the germline V gene. The CDR3 has 14 amino acids. CDR3 region: CASSDRPGVGELFF. The CDR3 DNA is TGTGCCAGCAGTGACCGCCCCGGGGTCGGGGAGCTGTTTTTT.

The V gene is TRBV29-1, the J gene TRBJ2-7; 11 bases line up with TRBD2. CDR1 is SQVTM, CDR2 ANQGSEA, per germline. The CDR3 contains 15 residues. V was pared by 7 bases and J by 2 bases, with 10 bases of the junction left unmatched. The CDR3 bases are TGCAGCGCCGTCCCGGGACTAGCGGAAACCTACGAGCAGTACTTC. It translates to CSAVPGLAETYEQYF.

The rearrangement joins TRBV19 to TRBJ1-5, with a possible D match to TRBD1 (5 bases). Germline V gene lookup returns CDR1 LNHDA and CDR2 SQIVND (reference sequence). V was cut by 7 bases and J by 2 bases, with 15 bases left in between. CDR3 size: 15 residues. Here the CDR3 reads CASTSWEGGNQPQHF. As DNA, the CDR3 is TGTGCCAGTACCTCTTGGGAAGGGGGCAATCAGCCCCAGCATTTT.